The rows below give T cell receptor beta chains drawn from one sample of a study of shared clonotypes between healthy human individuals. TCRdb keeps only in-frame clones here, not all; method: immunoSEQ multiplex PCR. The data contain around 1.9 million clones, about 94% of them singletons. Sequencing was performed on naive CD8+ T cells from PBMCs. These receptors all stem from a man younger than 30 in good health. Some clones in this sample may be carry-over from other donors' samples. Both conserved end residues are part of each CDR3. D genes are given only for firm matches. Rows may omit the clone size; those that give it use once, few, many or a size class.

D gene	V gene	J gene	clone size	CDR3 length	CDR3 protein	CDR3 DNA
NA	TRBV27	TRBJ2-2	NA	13	CASSSPLHGELFF	TGTGCCAGCAGTTCCCCATTACACGGGGAGCTGTTTTTT
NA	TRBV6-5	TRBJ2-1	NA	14	CASSYRDPYNEQFF	TGTGCCAGCAGTTACAGGGATCCCTACAATGAGCAGTTCTTC
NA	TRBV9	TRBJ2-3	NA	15	CASSPGGDSTDTQYF	TGTGCCAGCAGCCCGGGGGGCGACAGCACAGATACGCAGTATTTT
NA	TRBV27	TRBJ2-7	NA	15	CASSPASLDSHEQYF	TGTGCCAGCAGTCCGGCCAGCCTGGACTCCCACGAGCAGTACTTC
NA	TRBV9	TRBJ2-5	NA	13	CASSEDSQETQYF	TGTGCCAGCAGCGAGGACAGCCAAGAGACCCAGTACTTC
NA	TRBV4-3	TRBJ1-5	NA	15	CASSQDLWASQPQHF	TGCGCCAGCAGCCAAGATCTCTGGGCCAGTCAGCCCCAGCATTTT
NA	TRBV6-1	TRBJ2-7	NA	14	CASSEIREDGEQYF	TGTGCCAGCAGTGAAATCAGGGAGGATGGCGAGCAGTACTTC
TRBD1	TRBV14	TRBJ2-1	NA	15	CASSHEDRDYNEQFF	TGTGCCAGCAGCCATGAGGACAGGGACTACAATGAGCAGTTCTTC
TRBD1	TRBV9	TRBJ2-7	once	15	CASSEDRDGPYEQYF	TGTGCCAGCAGCGAGGACAGGGATGGTCCCTACGAGCAGTACTTC
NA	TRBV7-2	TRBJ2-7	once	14	CASSSFGGSYEQYF	TGTGCCAGCAGCTCTTTTGGTGGATCCTACGAGCAGTACTTC
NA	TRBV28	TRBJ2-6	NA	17	CASSLLPVSVSGPVLTF	TGTGCCAGCAGTTTGCTCCCGGTGTCCGTCTCTGGCCCCGTCCTGACTTTC
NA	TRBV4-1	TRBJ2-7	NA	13	CASSQAESYEQYF	TGCGCCAGCAGCCAGGCGGAATCCTACGAGCAGTACTTC
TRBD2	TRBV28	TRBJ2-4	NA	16	CASSLSLTGTRVIQYF	TGTGCCAGCAGCCTTTCTTTAACCGGGACTAGGGTCATTCAGTACTTC
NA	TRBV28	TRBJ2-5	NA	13	CASSLAGVQTQYF	TGTGCCAGCAGTTTGGCTGGGGTCCAGACCCAGTACTTC
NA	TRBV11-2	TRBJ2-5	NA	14	CASSLRDGRETQYF	TGTGCCAGCAGCCTACGGGACGGGCGGGAGACCCAGTACTTC
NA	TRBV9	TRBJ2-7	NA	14	CASSPASAFYEQYF	TGTGCCAGCAGCCCGGCTAGCGCCTTCTACGAGCAGTACTTC
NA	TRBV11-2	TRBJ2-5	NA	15	CASSSPSFPGETQYF	TGTGCCAGCAGCTCCCCGAGCTTTCCTGGGGAGACCCAGTACTTC
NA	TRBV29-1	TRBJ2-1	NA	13	CSVTLASYNEQFF	TGCAGCGTTACGTTGGCCTCCTACAATGAGCAGTTCTTC
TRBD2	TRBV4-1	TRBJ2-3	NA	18	CASSQDLPLAVSTDTQYF	TGCGCCAGCAGCCAAGATCTTCCCCTAGCGGTTAGCACAGATACGCAGTATTTT
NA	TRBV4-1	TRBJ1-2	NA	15	CASSQDAGTDYGYTF	TGCGCCAGCAGCCAAGATGCCGGGACTGACTATGGCTACACCTTC
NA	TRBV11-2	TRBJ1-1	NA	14	CASSLVAANTEAFF	TGTGCCAGCAGCTTAGTGGCAGCGAACACTGAAGCTTTCTTT
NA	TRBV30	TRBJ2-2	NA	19	CAWSVLGDYWRSRGGELFF	TGTGCCTGGAGTGTACTTGGCGATTACTGGCGGTCTAGGGGCGGGGAGCTGTTTTTT
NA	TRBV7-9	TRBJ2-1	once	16	CASSSGTRDSYNEQFF	TGTGCCAGCAGCTCAGGGACTCGCGACTCTTACAATGAGCAGTTCTTC
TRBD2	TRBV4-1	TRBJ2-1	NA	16	CASSQVLAGVINEQFF	TGCGCCAGCAGCCAAGTCTTAGCGGGAGTAATCAATGAGCAGTTCTTC
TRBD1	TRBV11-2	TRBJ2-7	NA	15	CASSFRTGLSYEQYF	TGTGCCAGCAGCTTCCGGACAGGGCTATCCTACGAGCAGTACTTC
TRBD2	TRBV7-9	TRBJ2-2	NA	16	CASSLGVGRYTGELFF	TGTGCCAGCAGCTTAGGAGTCGGGAGGTACACCGGGGAGCTGTTTTTT
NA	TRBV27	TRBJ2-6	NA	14	CASSSVAGANVLTF	TGTGCCAGCAGTTCTGTGGCCGGGGCCAACGTCCTGACTTTC
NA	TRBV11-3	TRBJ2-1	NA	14	CASSLAPGYNEQFF	TGTGCCAGCAGCTTAGCTCCTGGGTACAATGAGCAGTTCTTC
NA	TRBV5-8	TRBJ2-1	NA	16	CASSLVGREFYNEQFF	TGTGCCAGCAGCTTGGTAGGCAGGGAATTCTACAATGAGCAGTTCTTC
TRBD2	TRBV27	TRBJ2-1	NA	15	CASNRAGGSYNEQFF	TGTGCCAGCAACAGAGCGGGAGGATCCTACAATGAGCAGTTCTTC
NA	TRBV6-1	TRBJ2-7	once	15	CASSERTGTSYEQYF	TGTGCCAGCAGTGAAAGGACCGGGACATCCTACGAGCAGTACTTC
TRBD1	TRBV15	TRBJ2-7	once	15	CATSSAGTGKYEQYF	TGTGCCACCAGCTCGGCCGGGACAGGGAAATACGAGCAGTACTTC
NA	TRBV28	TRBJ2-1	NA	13	CASSPDLGNEQFF	TGTGCCAGCAGTCCGGACCTCGGAAATGAGCAGTTCTTC
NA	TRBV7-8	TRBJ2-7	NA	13	CASSLRSYNEQYF	TGTGCCAGCAGCCTACGATCTTATAACGAGCAGTACTTC
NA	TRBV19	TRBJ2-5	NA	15	CASSPTSGSQETQYF	TGTGCCAGTAGTCCTACTAGTGGGTCCCAAGAGACCCAGTACTTC
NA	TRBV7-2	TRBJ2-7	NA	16	CASSPSPSFASYEQYF	TGTGCCAGCAGCCCTTCACCTAGCTTTGCGTCCTACGAGCAGTACTTC
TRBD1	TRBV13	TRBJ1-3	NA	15	CASSPGQTAGNTIYF	TGTGCCAGCAGCCCGGGACAGACCGCTGGAAACACCATATATTTT
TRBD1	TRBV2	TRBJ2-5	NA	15	CASSESLGQKETQYF	TGTGCCAGCAGTGAAAGTTTGGGACAGAAAGAGACCCAGTACTTC
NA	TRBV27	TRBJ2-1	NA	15	CASSLASDSYNEQFF	TGTGCCAGCAGTTTAGCTAGCGATTCCTACAATGAGCAGTTCTTC
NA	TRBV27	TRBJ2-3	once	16	CASGEVVEALGDTQYF	TGTGCCAGCGGTGAAGTAGTTGAGGCCCTAGGAGATACGCAGTATTTT
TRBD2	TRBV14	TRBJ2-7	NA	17	CASSQAKTSGSMYEQYF	TGTGCCAGCAGCCAAGCGAAAACTAGCGGGAGTATGTACGAGCAGTACTTC
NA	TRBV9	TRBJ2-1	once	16	CASCWTLDSSYNEQFF	TGTGCCAGCTGCTGGACATTAGACAGCTCCTACAATGAGCAGTTCTTC
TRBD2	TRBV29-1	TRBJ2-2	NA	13	CSAGLVNTGELFF	TGCAGCGCCGGACTAGTGAACACCGGGGAGCTGTTTTTT